The next 3 T cell receptor beta chains were all read from a single sample in a study of blood T cell repertoires in COVID-19. Assay used: immunoSEQ multiplex PCR; TCRdb lists only in-frame clones, some missing. The sample carries approximately 110,000 clones, 85% recorded once. The sequencing sample was made of peripheral blood. The receptors were gathered from a woman in her sixties with COVID-19, enrolled during active disease.

V and J are TRBV7-9 and TRBJ1-3; D unresolved. Germline-derived CDR1 and CDR2 are SEHNR and FQNEAQ (reference sequence). V was pared by 2 bases and J by 0 bases, with 5 bases between. This CDR3 region has 14 residues. CDR3 nucleotide sequence: TGTGCCAGCAGCTTATTCAACTCTGGAAACACCATATATTTT. This gives the protein CASSLFNSGNTIYF.

The chain uses TRBV2 and TRBJ1-6; 7 positions match TRBD1. J lost 5 bases, V lost 8 bases, and 3 bases had no gene match. The germline V gene has CDR1 SNHLY and CDR2 FYNNEI. The CDR3 sequence is 13 residues long. The CDR3 sequence is CASGTENNSPLHF. For the CDR3, the DNA is TGTGCCAGCGGGACAGAAAATAATTCACCCCTCCACTTT.

The chain recombines TRBV19 with TRBJ1-5; the D is unclear. The germline V gene encodes CDR1 LNHDA and CDR2 SQIVND (reference sequence). V lost 3 bases and J 2 bases, leaving 11 bases between the germline ends. The CDR3 is made up of 15 amino acids. CDR3 in amino acids: CASSMARKGNQPQHF. Here the CDR3 DNA reads TGTGCCAGTAGTATGGCGAGGAAGGGCAATCAGCCCCAGCATTTT.